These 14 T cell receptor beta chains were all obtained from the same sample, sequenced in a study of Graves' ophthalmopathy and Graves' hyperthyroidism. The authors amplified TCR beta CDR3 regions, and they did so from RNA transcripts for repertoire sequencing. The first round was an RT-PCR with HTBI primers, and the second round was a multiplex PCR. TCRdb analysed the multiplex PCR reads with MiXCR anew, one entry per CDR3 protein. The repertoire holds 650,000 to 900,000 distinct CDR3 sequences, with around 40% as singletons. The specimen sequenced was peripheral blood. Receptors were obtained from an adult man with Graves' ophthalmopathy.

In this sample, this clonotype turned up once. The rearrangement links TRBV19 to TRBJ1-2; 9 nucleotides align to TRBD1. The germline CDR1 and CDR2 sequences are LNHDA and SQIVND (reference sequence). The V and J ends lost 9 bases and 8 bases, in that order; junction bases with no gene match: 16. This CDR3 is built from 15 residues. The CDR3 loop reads CASTSTGTGFYGYTF. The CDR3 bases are TGTGCCAGCACGTCGACCGGGACAGGGTTCTACGGCTACACCTTC.

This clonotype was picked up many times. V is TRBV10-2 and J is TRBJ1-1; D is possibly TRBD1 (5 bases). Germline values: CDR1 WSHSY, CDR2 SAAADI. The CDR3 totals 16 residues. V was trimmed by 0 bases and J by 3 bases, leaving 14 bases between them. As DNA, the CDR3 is TGCGCCAGCAGTGAGTCGAGAGGGACGGGGGACACTGAAGCTTTCTTT. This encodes CASSESRGTGDTEAFF.

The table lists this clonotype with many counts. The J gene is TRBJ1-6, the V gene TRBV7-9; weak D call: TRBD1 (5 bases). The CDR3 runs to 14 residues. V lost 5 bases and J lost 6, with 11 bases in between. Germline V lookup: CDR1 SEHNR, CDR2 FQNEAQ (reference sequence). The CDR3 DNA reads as TGTGCCAGCAGCGAGTCAGGGTTTAATTCACCCCTCCACTTT. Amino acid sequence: CASSESGFNSPLHF.

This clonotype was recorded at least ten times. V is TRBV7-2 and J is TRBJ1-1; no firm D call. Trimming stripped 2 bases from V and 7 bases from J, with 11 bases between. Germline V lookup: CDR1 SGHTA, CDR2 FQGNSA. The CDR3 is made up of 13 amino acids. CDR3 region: CASSLRGWDEAFF. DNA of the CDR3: TGTGCCAGCAGCTTACGAGGGTGGGATGAAGCTTTCTTT.

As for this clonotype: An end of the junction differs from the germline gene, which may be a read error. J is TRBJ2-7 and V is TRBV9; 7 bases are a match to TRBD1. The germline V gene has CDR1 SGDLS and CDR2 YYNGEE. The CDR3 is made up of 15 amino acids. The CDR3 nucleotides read TGCGCCAGCAGCATACAGGGGTATGGGTCGGACGAGCAGTACTTC. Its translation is CASSIQGYGSDEQYF.

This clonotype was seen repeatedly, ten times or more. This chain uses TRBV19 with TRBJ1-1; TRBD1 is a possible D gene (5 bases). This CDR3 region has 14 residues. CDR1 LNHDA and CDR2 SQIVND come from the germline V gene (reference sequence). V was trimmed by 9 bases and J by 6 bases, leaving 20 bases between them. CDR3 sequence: CASWTRQGIAEAFF. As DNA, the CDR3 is TGTGCCAGCTGGACGAGGCAGGGCATCGCTGAAGCTTTCTTT.

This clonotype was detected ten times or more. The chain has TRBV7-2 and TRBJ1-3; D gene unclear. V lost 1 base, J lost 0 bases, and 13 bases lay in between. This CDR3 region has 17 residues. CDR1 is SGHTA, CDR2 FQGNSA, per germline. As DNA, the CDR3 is TGTGCCAGCAGCTTAGATCATCCACCGACCTCTGGAAACACCATATATTTT. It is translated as CASSLDHPPTSGNTIYF.

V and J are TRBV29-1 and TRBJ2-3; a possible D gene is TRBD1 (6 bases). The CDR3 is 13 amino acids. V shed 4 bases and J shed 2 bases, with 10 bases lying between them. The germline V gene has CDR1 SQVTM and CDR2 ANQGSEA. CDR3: CSVARGNTDTQYF. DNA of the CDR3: TGCAGCGTTGCCAGGGGAAACACAGATACGCAGTATTTT.

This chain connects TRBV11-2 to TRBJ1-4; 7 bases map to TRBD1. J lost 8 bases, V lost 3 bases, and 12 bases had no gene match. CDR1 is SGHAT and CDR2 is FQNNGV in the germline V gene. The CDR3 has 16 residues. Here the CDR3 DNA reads TGTGCCAGCAGCTTTATACGGTGGCAGGGGGGCGAAAAACTGTTTTTT. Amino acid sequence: CASSFIRWQGGEKLFF.

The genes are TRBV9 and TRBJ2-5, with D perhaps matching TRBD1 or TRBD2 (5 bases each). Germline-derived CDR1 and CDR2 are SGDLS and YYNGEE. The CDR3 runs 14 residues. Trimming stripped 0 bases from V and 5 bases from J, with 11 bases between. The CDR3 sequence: CASSVEGTGETQYF. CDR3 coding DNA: TGTGCCAGCAGCGTAGAAGGGACCGGGGAGACCCAGTACTTC.

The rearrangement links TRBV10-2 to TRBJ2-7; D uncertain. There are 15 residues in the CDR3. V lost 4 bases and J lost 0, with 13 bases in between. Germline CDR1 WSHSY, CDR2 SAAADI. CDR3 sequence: CASSGAWASSYEQYF. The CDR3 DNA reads TGCGCCAGCAGTGGAGCATGGGCCAGCTCCTACGAGCAGTACTTC.

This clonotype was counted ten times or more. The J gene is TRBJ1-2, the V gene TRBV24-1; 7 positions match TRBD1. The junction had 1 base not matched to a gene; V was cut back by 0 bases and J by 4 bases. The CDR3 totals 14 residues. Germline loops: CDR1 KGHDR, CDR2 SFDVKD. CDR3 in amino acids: CATSDLNRGYGYTF. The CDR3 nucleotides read TGTGCCACCAGTGATTTGAACAGGGGCTATGGCTACACCTTC.

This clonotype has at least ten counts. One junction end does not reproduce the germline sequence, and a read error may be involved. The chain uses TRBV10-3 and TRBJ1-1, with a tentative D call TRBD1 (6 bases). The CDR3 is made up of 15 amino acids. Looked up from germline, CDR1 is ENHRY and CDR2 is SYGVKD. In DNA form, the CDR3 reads TGTGCCGTCAGAGACCAGGGGCTAGCGTTGACTGAAGCTTTCTTT. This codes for CAVRDQGLALTEAFF.

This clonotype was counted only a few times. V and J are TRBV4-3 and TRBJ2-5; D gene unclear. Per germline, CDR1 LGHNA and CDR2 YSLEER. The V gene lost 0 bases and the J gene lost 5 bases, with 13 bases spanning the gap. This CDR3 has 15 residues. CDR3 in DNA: TGCGCCAGCAGCCAAGATATGGCCGGCCTTGAGACCCAGTACTTC. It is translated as CASSQDMAGLETQYF.